This TCR beta chain was recovered during a study of blood T cell repertoires in COVID-19. Study in general: Samples taken during acute and convalescent COVID-19 were collected in the United States, Italy and Spain. The cDNA or gDNA used as material had been derived from T cells, B-cell-depleted T cells, or PBMCs.

The CDR3 extends over 18 amino acids. CDR1 is MNHEY and CDR2 is SMNVEV in the germline V gene (reference sequence). With V trimmed by 2 bases and J by 2 bases, 12 bases remained unmatched. Per the original methods: Reference gene primer amplification gave nucleated cell count estimates. TCRdb's copy holds only in-frame clones and misses some; the assay was immunoSEQ multiplex PCR. V, J and clone size derive from that table, while D and trimming were established from the DNA sequence. Counted here are approximately 270,000 clones, 85% to 90% occurring once; the ten biggest clones make up about 0.8%. The genes are TRBV27 and TRBJ2-5, with 9 bases fitting TRBD2. The origin of this receptor is a man aged 25 to 40 with acute or convalescent COVID-19. Material: peripheral blood. CDR3 region: CASSLISSGAPRQETQYF. The CDR3 region has the DNA TGTGCCAGCAGTTTAATCTCTAGCGGGGCCCCTAGGCAAGAGACCCAGTACTTC.